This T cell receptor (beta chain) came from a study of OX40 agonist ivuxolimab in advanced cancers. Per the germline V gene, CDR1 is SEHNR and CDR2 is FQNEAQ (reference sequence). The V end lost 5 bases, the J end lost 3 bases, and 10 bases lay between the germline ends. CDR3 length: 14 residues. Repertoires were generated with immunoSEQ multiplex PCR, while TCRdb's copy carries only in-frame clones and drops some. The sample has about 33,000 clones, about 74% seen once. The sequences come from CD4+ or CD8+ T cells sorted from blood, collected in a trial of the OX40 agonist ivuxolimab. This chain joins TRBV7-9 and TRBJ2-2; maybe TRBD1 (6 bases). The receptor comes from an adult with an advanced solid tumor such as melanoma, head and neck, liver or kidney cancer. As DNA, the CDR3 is TGTGCCAGCAGCAGGCAGGGGTACACCGGGGAGCTGTTTTTT. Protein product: CASSRQGYTGELFF.